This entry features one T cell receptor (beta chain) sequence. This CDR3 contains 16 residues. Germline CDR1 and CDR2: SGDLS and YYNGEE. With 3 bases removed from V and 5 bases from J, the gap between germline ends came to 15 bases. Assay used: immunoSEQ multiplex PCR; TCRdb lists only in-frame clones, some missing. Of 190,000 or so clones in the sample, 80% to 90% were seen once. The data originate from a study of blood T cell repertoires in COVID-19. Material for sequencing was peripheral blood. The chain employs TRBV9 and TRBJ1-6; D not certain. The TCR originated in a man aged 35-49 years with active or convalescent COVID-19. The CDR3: CASSAHNNPDNSPLHF. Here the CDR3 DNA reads TGTGCCAGCAGCGCCCATAACAATCCCGATAATTCACCCCTCCACTTT.